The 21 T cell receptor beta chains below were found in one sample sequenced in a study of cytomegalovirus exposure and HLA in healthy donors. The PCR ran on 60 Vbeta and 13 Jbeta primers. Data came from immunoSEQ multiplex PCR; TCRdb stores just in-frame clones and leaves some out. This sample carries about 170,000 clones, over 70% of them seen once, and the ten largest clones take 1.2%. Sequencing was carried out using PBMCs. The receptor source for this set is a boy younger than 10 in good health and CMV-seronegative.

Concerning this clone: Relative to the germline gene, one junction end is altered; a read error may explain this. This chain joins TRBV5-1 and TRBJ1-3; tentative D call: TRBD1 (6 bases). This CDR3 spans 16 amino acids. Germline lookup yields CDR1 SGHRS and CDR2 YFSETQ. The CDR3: CASSDAGVGTGNTIYF. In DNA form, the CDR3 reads TGCGCCAGCAGCGACGCAGGGGTCGGTACTGGGAACACCATATATTTT.

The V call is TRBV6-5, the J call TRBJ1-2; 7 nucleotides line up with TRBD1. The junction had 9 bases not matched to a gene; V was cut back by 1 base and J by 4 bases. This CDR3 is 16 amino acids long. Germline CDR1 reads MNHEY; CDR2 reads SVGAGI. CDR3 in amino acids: CASSYFSGRGSYGYTF. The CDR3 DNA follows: TGTGCCAGCAGTTACTTTTCGGGCAGGGGGTCCTATGGCTACACCTTC.

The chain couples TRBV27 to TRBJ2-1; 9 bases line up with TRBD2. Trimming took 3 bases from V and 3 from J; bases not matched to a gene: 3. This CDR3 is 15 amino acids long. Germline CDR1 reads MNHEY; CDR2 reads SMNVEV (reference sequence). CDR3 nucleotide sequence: TGTGCCAGCAGTTTTGCAGCGGGGGGCTACAATGAGCAGTTCTTC. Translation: CASSFAAGGYNEQFF.

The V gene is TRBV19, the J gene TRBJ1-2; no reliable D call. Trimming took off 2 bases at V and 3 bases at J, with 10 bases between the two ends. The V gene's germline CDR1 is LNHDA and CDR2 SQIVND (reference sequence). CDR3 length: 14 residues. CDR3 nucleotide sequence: TGTGCCAGTAGTATAACCGCGGGATACTATGGCTACACCTTC. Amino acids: CASSITAGYYGYTF. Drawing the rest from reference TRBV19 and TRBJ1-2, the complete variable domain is DGGITQSPKYLFRKEGQNVTLSCEQNLNHDAMYWYRQDPGQGLRLIYYSQIVNDFQKGDIAEGYSVSREKKESFPLTVTSAQKNPTAFYLCASSITAGYYGYTFGSGTRLTVV.

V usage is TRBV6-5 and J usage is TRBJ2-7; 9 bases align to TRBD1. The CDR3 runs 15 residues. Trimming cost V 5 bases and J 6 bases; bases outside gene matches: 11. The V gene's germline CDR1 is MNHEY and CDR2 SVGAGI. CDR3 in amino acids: CASSIGTGRGVEQYF. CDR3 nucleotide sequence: TGTGCCAGCAGTATCGGGACAGGGAGGGGGGTCGAGCAGTACTTC.

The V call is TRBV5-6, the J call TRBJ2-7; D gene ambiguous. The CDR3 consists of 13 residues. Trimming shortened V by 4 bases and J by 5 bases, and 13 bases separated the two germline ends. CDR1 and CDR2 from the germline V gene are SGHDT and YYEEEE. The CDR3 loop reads CASSPRRSNEQYV. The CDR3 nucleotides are TGTGCCAGCAGCCCGCGGCGAAGTAACGAGCAGTACGTC.

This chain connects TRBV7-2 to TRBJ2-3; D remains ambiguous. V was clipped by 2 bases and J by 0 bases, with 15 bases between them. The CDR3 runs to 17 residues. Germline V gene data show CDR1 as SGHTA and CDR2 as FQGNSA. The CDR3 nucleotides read TGTGCCAGCAGCTTAAAATTTGACTTCTCTAGCACAGATACGCAGTATTTT. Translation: CASSLKFDFSSTDTQYF.

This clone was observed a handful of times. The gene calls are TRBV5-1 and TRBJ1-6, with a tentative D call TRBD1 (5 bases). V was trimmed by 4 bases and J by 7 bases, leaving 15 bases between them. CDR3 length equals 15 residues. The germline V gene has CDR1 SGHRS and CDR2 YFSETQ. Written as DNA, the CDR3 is TGCGCCAGCAGCACAGACAGTCCGAGGAATTCACCCCTCCACTTT. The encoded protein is CASSTDSPRNSPLHF.

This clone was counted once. The CDR3 loop is CASSTRVERTGIQETQYF. The CDR3 nucleotides are TGTGCCAGCAGCACCAGGGTGGAGAGGACAGGGATTCAAGAGACCCAGTACTTC. V gene TRBV7-9 combines with J gene TRBJ2-5, with 8 nucleotides matching TRBD1. V was pared by 5 bases and J by 2 bases, with 16 bases of the junction left unmatched. Germline CDR1 reads SEHNR; CDR2 reads FQNEAQ (reference sequence). CDR3 size: 18 residues.

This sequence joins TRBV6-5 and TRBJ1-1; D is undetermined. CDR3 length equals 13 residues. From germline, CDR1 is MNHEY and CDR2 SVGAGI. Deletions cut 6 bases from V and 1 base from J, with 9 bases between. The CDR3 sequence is CASRFGKNTEAFF. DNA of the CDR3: TGTGCCAGCAGGTTCGGGAAGAACACTGAAGCTTTCTTT.

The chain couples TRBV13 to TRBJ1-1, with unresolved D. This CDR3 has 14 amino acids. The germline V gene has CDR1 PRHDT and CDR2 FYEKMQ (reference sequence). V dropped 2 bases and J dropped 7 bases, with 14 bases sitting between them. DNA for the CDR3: TGTGCCAGCAGCTTAAAAGGGAGATACTTTGAAGCTTTCTTT. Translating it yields CASSLKGRYFEAFF.

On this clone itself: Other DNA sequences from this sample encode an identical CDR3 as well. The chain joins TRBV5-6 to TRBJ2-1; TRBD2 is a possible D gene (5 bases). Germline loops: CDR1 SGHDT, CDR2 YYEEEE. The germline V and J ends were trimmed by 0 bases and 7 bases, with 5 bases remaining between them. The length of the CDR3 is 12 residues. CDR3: CASSLGGNEQFF. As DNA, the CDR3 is TGTGCCAGCAGCTTGGGAGGGAATGAGCAGTTCTTC.

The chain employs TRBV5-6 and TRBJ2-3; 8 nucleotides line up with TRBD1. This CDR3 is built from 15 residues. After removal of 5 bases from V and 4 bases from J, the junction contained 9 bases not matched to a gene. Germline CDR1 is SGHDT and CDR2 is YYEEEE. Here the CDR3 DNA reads TGTGCCAGCAGATCCTTAACAGGGGGGCCAGATACGCAGTATTTT. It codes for CASRSLTGGPDTQYF.

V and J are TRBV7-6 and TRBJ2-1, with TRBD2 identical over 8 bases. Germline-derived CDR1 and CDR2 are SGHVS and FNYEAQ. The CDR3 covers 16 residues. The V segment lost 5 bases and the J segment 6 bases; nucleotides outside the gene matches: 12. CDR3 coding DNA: TGTGCCAGCAGCCCCTCGAGGGGACTAGGCCCCAATGAGCAGTTCTTC. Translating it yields CASSPSRGLGPNEQFF.

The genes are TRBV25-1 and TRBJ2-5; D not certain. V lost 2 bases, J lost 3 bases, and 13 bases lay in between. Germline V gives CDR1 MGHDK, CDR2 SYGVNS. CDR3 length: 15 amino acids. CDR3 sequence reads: CASSEEQKLKETQYF. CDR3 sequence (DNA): TGTGCCAGCAGTGAAGAACAGAAACTTAAAGAGACCCAGTACTTC.

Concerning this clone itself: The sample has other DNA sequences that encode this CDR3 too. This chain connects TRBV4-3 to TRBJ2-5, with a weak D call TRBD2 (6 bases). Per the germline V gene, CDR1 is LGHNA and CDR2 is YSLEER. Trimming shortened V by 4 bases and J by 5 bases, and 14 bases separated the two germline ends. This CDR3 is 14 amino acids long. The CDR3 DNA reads TGCGCCAGCAGCCCCGGCGGGGATGACGAGACCCAGTACTTC. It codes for CASSPGGDDETQYF.

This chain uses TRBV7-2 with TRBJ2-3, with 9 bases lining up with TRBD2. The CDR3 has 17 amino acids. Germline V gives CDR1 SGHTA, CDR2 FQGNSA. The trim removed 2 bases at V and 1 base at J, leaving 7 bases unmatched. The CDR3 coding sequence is TGTGCCAGCAGCTTACTAGCGGGAAATGAGGGCACAGATACGCAGTATTTT. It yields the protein CASSLLAGNEGTDTQYF.

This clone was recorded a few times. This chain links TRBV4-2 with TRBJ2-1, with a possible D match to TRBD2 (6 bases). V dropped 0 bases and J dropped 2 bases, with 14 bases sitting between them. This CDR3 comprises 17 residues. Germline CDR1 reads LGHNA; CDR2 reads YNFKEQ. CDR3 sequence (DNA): TGTGCCAGCAGCCAAGATGGCGGAGCGGGCGCCTACAATGAGCAGTTCTTC. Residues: CASSQDGGAGAYNEQFF.

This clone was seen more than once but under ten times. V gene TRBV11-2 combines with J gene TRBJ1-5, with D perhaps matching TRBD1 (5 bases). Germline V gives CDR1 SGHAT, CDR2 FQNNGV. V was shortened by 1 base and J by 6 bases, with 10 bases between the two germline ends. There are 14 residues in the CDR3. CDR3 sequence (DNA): TGTGCCAGCAGCTTAGTGACAGTAAGTCAGCCCCAGCATTTT. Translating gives CASSLVTVSQPQHF.

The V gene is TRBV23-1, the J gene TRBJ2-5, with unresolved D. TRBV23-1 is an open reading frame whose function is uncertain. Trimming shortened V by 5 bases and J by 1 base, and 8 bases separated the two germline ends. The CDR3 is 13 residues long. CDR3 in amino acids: CASSASFQETQYF. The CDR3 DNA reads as TGCGCCAGCAGTGCGTCTTTCCAAGAGACCCAGTACTTC.

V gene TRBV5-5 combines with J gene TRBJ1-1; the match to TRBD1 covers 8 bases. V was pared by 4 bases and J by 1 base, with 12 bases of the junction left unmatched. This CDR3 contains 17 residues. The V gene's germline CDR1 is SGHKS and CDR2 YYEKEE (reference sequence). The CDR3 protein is CASSPWTGRTPNTEAFF. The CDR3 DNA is TGTGCCAGCAGCCCCTGGACAGGGCGAACCCCGAACACTGAAGCTTTCTTT. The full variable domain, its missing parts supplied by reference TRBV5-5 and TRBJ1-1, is DAGVTQSPTHLIKTRGQQVTLRCSPISGHKSVSWYQQVLGQGPQFIFQYYEKEERGRGNFPDRFSARQFPNYSSELNVNALLLGDSALYLCASSPWTGRTPNTEAFFGQGTRLTVV.